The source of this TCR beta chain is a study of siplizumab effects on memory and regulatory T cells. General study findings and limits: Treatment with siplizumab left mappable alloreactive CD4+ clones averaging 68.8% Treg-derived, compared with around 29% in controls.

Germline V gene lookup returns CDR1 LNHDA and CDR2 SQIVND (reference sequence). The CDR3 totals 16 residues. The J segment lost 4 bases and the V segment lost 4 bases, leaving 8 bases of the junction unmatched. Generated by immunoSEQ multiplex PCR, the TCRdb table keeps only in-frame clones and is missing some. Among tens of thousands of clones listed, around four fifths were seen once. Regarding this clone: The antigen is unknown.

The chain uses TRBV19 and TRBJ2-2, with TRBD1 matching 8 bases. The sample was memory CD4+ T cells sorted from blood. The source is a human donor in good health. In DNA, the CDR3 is TGTGCCAGTAGTACCGGACAGGGTGTGGGCACCGGGGAGCTGTTTTTT. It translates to CASSTGQGVGTGELFF.